The sequence of this TCR beta chain was determined in a study of T cells in Graves' hyperthyroidism and ophthalmopathy. Findings of the study overall: Blood also showed most of the thyroid clonotypes that were expanded above 0.001.

This clonotype occurred a few times. Its target is unknown. RNA transcripts were the template for amplifying TCR beta CDR3 regions. The HTBI set primed first-round TCR CDR3 RT-PCR. TCRdb processed the multiplex PCR reads anew with MiXCR; each CDR3 protein has one entry. The table shows more than 300,000 distinct CDR3 sequences, with around 20% occurring only once. Germline CDR1 is SGHVS and CDR2 is FNYEAQ. V was trimmed by 1 base and J by 12 bases, leaving 9 bases between them. The CDR3 spans 12 residues. A Clinical Activity Score of at least 3, a NOSPECS grade of at least 4 and a duration under 3 months were recorded in the ophthalmopathy patients. Each diagnosis drew on symptoms, thyroxine, TRAb, thyroid ultrasound and orbital computed tomography findings.

This receptor was taken from a man younger than 35 with Graves' ophthalmopathy. Sequencing input: blood. The chain has TRBV7-6 and TRBJ2-2, with D uncertain. The CDR3, as DNA: TGTGCCAGCAGCTTAGACCTTAGGAAGCTGTTTTTT. Protein sequence: CASSLDLRKLFF.